A few counts support the clone carrying this TCR beta chain. The antigen is unknown. Despite likely unrecorded immune exposures, the donors were nominally healthy at the time of sampling. Per the germline V gene, CDR1 is SGHNT and CDR2 is YYREEE (reference sequence). The CDR3 loop spans 16 amino acids. Trimming took 7 bases from V and 2 from J, leaving 18 bases between them. With 60 Vbeta and 13 Jbeta primers, the PCR was carried out. This table comes from immunoSEQ multiplex PCR, and its TCRdb copy is limited to in-frame clones, with some not included. The sample lists fewer than 250,000 clones, about 83% occurring once. These data belong to a study of cytomegalovirus exposure and HLA in healthy donors. Study results and caveats: Earlier results showed most TCR beta V segments being productive about 87% or about 30% of the time. After further analysis at a later stage, roughly 15,000 TCR beta sequences were associated with HLA alleles at 0.05 false discovery rate.

This chain links TRBV5-4 with TRBJ1-4; tentative D call: TRBD1 (5 bases). This clonotype was obtained from a woman between 45 and 60 years old in good health and CMV-seropositive. Sequenced material: PBMCs. The CDR3: CASRPGQGATNEKLFF. The CDR3 DNA reads as TGTGCCAGCCGTCCCGGGCAGGGCGCGACTAATGAAAAACTGTTTTTT.